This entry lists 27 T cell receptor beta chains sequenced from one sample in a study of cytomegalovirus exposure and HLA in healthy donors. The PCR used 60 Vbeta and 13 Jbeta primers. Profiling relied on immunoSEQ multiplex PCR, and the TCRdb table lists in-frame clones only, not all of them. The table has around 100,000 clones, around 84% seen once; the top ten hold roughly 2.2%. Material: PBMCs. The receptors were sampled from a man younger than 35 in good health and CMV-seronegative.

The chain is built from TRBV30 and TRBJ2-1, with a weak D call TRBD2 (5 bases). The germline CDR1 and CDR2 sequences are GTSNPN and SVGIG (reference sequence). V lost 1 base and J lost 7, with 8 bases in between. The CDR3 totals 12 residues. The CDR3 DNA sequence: TGTGCCTGGAGTGAATGGGAGAATGAGCAGTTCTTC. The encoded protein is CAWSEWENEQFF.

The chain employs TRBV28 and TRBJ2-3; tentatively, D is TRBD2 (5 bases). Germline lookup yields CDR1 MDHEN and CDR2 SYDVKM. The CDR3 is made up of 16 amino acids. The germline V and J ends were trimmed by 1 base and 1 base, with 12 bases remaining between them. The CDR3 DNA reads TGTGCCAGCAGTTTATCAGGCGGGCCCCGCACAGATACGCAGTATTTT. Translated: CASSLSGGPRTDTQYF.

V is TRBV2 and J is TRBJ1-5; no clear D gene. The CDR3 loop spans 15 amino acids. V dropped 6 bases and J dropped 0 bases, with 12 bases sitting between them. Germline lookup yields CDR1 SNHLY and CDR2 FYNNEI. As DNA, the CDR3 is TGTGCCAGCAGGGAACAGAGGTATAGCAATCAGCCCCAGCATTTT. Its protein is CASREQRYSNQPQHF.

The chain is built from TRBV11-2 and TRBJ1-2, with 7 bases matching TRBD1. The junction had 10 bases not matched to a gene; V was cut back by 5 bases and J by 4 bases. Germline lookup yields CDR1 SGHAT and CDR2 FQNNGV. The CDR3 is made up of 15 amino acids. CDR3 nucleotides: TGTGCCAGCAGCCCACTGGGGACAGCCTCCTATGGCTACACCTTC. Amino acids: CASSPLGTASYGYTF.

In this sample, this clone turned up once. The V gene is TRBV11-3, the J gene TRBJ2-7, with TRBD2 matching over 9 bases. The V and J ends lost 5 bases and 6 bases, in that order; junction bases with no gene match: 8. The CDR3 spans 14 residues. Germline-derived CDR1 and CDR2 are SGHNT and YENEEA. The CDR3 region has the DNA TGTGCCAGCAGCAATAGCGGGAGCGGCAGCGAGCAGTACTTC. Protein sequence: CASSNSGSGSEQYF.

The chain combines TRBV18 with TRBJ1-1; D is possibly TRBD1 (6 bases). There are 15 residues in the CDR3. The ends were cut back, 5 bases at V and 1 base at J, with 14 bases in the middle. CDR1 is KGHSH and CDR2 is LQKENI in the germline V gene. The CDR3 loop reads CASSNLDSSNTEAFF. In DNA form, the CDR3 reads TGTGCCAGCTCAAATCTGGACAGTTCGAACACTGAAGCTTTCTTT.

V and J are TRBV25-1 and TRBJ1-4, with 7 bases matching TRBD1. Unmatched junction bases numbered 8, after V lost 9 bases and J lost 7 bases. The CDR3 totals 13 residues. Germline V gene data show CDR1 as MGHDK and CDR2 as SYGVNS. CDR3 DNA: TGTGCCAGTTCAAGACAGGGAGGTGAAAAACTGTTTTTT. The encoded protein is CASSRQGGEKLFF.

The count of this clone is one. CDR3 nucleotides: TGTGCCTGGAGTGTACTCGGTCAGGGGGCCGTCGGAGATACGCAGTATTTT. This translates into CAWSVLGQGAVGDTQYF. V and J are TRBV30 and TRBJ2-3; 8 nucleotides agree with TRBD1. Per germline, CDR1 GTSNPN and CDR2 SVGIG (reference sequence). This CDR3 contains 17 residues. Germline trimming cut 0 bases from V and 5 bases from J; bases unmatched to any gene: 13.

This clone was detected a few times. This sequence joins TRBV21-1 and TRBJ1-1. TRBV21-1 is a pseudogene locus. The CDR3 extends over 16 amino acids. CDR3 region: CASSPRGGQQNTEAFF. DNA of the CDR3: TGTGCCAGCAGCCCCCGGGGAGGACAACAGAACACTGAAGCTTTCTTT.

The DNA for the CDR3 is TGCGCCAGCAGCACCCGAGCGGGAGCGGGCCCGGAGCAGTTCTTC. Amino acid sequence: CASSTRAGAGPEQFF. The V gene is TRBV5-1, the J gene TRBJ2-1; 8 bases are a match to TRBD2. The length of the CDR3 is 15 residues. Germline CDR1 SGHRS, CDR2 YFSETQ. V dropped 4 bases and J dropped 10; count of bases not matched to a gene: 13. The entire variable domain, with the rest obtained from reference TRBV5-1 and TRBJ2-1, is as follows: KAGVTQTPRYLIKTRGQQVTLSCSPISGHRSVSWYQQTPGQGLQFLFEYFSETQRNKGNFPGRFSGRQFSNSRSEMNVSTLELGDSALYLCASSTRAGAGPEQFFGPGTRLTVL.

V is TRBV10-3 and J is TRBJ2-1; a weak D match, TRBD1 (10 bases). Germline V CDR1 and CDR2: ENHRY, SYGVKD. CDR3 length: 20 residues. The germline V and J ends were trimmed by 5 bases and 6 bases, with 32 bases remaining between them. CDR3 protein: CAISPGTGVTASGKINEQFF. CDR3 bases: TGTGCCATCAGTCCCGGGACAGGGGTGACGGCTAGCGGGAAAATCAATGAGCAGTTCTTC.

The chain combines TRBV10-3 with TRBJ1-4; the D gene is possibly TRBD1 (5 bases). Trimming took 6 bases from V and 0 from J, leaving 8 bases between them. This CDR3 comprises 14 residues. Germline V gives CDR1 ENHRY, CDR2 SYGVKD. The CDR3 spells CAIREGPTNEKLFF. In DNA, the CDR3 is TGTGCCATCAGGGAGGGGCCAACTAATGAAAAACTGTTTTTT.

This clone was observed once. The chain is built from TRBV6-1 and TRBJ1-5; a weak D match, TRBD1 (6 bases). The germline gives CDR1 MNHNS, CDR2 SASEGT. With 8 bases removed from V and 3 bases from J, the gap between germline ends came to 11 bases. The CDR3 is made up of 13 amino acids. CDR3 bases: TGTGCCAGCGATCGGGACAACAATCAGCCCCAGCATTTT. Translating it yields CASDRDNNQPQHF.

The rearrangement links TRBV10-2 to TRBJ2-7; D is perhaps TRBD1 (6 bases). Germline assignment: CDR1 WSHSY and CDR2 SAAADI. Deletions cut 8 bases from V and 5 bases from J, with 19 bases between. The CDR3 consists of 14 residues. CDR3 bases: TGCGCCAGCGCAGGGGCGCCGGCGGTACACGAGCAGTACTTC. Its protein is CASAGAPAVHEQYF.

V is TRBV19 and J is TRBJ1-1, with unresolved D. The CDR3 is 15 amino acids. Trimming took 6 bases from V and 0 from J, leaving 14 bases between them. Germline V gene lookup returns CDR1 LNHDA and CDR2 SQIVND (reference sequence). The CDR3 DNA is TGTGCCAGTAGACGGAGGGTCACACTGAACACTGAAGCTTTCTTT. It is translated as CASRRRVTLNTEAFF. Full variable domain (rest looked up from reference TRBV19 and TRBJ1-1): DGGITQSPKYLFRKEGQNVTLSCEQNLNHDAMYWYRQDPGQGLRLIYYSQIVNDFQKGDIAEGYSVSREKKESFPLTVTSAQKNPTAFYLCASRRRVTLNTEAFFGQGTRLTVV.

CDR3 coding DNA: TGCGCCAGCAGGGGCCCTGGAAACACCATATATTTT. It encodes CASRGPGNTIYF. This chain joins TRBV5-1 and TRBJ1-3; D ambiguous. The CDR3 sequence is 12 residues long. V was shortened by 5 bases and J by 2 bases, with 5 bases between the two germline ends. Germline V gene sequence: CDR1 SGHRS, CDR2 YFSETQ.

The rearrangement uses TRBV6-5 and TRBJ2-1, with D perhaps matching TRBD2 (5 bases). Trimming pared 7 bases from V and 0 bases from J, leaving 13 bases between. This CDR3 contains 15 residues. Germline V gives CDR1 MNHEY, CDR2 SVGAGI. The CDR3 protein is CASTISGSSYNEQFF. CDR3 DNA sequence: TGTGCCAGCACCATTTCGGGGAGCTCCTACAATGAGCAGTTCTTC.

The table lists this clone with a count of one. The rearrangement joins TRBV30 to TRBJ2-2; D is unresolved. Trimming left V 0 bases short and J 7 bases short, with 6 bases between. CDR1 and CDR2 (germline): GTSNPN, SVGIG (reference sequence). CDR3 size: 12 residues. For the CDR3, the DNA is TGTGCCTGGAGTGTGCGTGGCGGGGAGCTGTTTTTT. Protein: CAWSVRGGELFF.

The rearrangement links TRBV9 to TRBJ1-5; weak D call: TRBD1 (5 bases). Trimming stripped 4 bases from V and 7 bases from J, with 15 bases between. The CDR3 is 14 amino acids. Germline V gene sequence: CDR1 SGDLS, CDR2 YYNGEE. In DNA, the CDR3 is TGTGCCAGCAGCACAAATGGGGGGGACCAGCCCCAGCATTTT. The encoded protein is CASSTNGGDQPQHF.

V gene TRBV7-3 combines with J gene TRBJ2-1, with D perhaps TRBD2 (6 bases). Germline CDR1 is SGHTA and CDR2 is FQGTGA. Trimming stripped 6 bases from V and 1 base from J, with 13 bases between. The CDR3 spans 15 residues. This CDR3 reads CASRQTGGSYNEQFF. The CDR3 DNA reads TGTGCCAGCAGACAAACCGGGGGTTCCTACAATGAGCAGTTCTTC.

This CDR3 reads CASSRTQGVQAFF. CDR3 nucleotides: TGTGCCAGCAGCCGGACCCAAGGGGTTCAAGCTTTCTTT. V gene TRBV5-4 combines with J gene TRBJ1-1; D is perhaps TRBD1 (5 bases). V was trimmed by 4 bases and J by 9 bases, leaving 16 bases between them. Germline V gene lookup returns CDR1 SGHNT and CDR2 YYREEE (reference sequence). The CDR3 loop spans 13 amino acids.

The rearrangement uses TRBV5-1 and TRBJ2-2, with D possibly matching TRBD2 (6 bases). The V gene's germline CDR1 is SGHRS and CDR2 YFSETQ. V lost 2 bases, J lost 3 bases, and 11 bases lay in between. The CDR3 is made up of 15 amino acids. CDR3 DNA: TGCGCCAGCAGCTTTGAGGCGGGATACACCGGGGAGCTGTTTTTT. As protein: CASSFEAGYTGELFF.

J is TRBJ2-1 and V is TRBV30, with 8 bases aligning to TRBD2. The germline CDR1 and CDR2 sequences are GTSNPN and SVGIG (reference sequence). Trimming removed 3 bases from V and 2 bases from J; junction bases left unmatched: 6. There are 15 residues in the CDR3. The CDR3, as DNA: TGTGCCTGGAGCGTACTAGCGGAGACCTACAATGAGCAGTTCTTC. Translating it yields CAWSVLAETYNEQFF.

CDR3 nucleotide sequence: TGCGCCAGCAGAAGGACAGACCAAGAGACCCAGTACTTC. Translation gives CASRRTDQETQYF. This chain connects TRBV5-1 to TRBJ2-5; the D gene is possibly TRBD1 (6 bases). The ends were cut back, 5 bases at V and 0 bases at J, with 8 bases in the middle. CDR1 is SGHRS and CDR2 is YFSETQ in the germline V gene. This CDR3 comprises 13 residues. Full variable domain (missing parts from reference TRBV5-1 and TRBJ2-5): KAGVTQTPRYLIKTRGQQVTLSCSPISGHRSVSWYQQTPGQGLQFLFEYFSETQRNKGNFPGRFSGRQFSNSRSEMNVSTLELGDSALYLCASRRTDQETQYFGPGTRLLVL.

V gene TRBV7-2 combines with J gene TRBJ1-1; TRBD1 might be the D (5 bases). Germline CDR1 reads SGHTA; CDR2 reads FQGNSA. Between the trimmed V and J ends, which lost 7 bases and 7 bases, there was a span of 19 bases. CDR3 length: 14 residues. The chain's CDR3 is CASTSPTRGGEAFF. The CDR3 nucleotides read TGTGCCAGCACCTCACCCACCCGGGGGGGTGAAGCTTTCTTT.

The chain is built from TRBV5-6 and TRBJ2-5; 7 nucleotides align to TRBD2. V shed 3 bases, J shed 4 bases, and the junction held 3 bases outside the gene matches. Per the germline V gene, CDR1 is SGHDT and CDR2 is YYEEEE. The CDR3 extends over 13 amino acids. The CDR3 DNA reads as TGTGCCAGCAGCTATGGGGAGGGAGAGACCCAGTACTTC. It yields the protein CASSYGEGETQYF. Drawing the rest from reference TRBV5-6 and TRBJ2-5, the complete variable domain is DAGVTQSPTHLIKTRGQQVTLRCSPKSGHDTVSWYQQALGQGPQFIFQYYEEEERQRGNFPDRFSGHQFPNYSSELNVNALLLGDSALYLCASSYGEGETQYFGPGTRLLVL.

The CDR3 reads CASSRYSTGSYEQYF. In nucleotides, the CDR3 is TGTGCCAGCAGTCGATATTCGACAGGTTCCTACGAGCAGTACTTC. The V call is TRBV6-5, the J call TRBJ2-7; D possibly corresponds to TRBD1 (6 bases). CDR1 MNHEY and CDR2 SVGAGI come from the germline V gene. The CDR3 contains 15 residues. The germline V and J ends were trimmed by 5 bases and 1 base, with 15 bases remaining between them.